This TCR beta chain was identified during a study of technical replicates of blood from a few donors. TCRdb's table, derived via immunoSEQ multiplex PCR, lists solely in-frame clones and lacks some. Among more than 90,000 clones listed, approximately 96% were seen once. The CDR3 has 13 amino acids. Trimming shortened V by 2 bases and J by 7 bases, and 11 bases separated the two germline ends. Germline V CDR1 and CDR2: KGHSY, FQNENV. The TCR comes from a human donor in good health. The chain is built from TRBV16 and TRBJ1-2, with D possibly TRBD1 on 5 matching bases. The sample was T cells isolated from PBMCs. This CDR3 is CASSQVRDSGYTF. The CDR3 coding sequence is TGTGCCAGCAGCCAAGTCAGGGATAGTGGCTACACCTTC.